The source of this T cell receptor (beta chain) is a study of OX40 agonist ivuxolimab in advanced cancers. The overall study: Every patient in dose escalation had hepatocellular carcinoma, melanoma, renal cell or head and neck cancer. Partial responses were achieved by three patients, of whom one had hepatocellular carcinoma and two had cutaneous melanoma.

Turning to this clone: No antigen is known for it.

There are 13 residues in the CDR3. CDR1 and CDR2 (germline): LNHDA, SQIVND (reference sequence). V was trimmed by 7 bases and J by 9 bases, leaving 16 bases between them. TCRdb's table, derived via immunoSEQ multiplex PCR, lists solely in-frame clones and lacks some. The table includes tens of thousands of clones, roughly 83% detected once. Study results and limitations: Researchers report that CD8+ T cells had, on average, more expanded clones than CD4+.

This chain joins TRBV19 and TRBJ2-1; D gene uncertain. The clonotype comes from an adult with an advanced solid tumor such as melanoma, head and neck, liver or kidney cancer. Specimen: CD4+ or CD8+ T cells sorted from blood, collected in a trial of the OX40 agonist ivuxolimab. CDR3 protein: CASTLGPTREQFF. The CDR3 DNA sequence: TGTGCCAGTACTCTCGGACCCACCCGTGAGCAGTTCTTC.